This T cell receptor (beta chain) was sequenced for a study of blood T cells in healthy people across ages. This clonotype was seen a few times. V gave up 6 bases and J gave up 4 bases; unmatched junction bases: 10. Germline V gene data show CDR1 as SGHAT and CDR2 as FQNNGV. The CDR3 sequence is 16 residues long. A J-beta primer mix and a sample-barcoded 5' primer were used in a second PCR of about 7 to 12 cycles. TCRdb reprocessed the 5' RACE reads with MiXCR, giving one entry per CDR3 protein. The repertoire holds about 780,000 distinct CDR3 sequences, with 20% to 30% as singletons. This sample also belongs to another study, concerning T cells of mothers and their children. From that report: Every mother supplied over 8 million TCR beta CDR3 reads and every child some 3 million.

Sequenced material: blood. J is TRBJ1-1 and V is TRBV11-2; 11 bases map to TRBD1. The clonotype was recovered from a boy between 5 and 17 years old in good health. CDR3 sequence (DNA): TGTGCCAGCAGTTGGACAGGGGGCTCTCCGGGCACTGAAGCTTTCTTT. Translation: CASSWTGGSPGTEAFF.